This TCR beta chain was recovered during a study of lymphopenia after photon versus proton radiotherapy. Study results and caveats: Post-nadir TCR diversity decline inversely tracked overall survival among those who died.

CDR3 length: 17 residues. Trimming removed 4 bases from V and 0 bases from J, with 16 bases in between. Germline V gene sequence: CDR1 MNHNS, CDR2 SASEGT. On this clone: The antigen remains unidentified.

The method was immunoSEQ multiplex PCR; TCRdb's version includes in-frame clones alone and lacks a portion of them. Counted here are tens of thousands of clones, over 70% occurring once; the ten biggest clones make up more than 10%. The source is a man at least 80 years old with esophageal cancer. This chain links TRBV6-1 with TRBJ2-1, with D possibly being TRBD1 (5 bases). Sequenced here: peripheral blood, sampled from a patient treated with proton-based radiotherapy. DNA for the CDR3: TGTGCCAGCAGTGTTTTGACAGCGTCGAGCTCCTACAATGAGCAGTTCTTC. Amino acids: CASSVLTASSSYNEQFF.